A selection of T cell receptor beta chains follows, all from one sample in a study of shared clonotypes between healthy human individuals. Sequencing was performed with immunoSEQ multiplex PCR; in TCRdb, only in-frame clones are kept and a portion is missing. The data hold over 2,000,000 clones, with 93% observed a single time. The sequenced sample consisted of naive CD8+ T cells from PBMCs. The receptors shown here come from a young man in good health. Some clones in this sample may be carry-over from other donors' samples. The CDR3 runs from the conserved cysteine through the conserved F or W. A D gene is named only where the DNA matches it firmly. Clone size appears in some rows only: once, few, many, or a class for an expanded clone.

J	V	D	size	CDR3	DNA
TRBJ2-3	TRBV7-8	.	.	CASSERLASVSSTDTQYF	TGTGCCAGCAGCGAACGCTTGGCCAGCGTTTCTAGCACAGATACGCAGTATTTT
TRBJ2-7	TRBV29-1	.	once	CSVEFAEEQYF	TGCAGCGTTGAATTTGCGGAGGAGCAGTACTTC
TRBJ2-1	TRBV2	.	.	CASSAGSHRPNEQFF	TGTGCCAGCAGTGCGGGTTCCCACCGCCCCAATGAGCAGTTCTTC
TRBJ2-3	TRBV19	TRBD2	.	CASSTLGSGRDTQYF	TGTGCCAGTAGTACCCTGGGTAGCGGGAGGGATACGCAGTATTTT
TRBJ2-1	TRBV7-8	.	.	CASTRGGQFYNEQFF	TGTGCCAGCACCCGTGGGGGGCAGTTCTACAATGAGCAGTTCTTC
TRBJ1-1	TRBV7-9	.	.	CASSLARGDSEAFF	TGTGCCAGCAGCTTAGCGCGGGGGGACTCAGAAGCTTTCTTT
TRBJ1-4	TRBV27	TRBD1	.	CASSLGQGADEKLFF	TGTGCCAGCAGTTTAGGACAGGGGGCGGACGAAAAACTGTTTTTT
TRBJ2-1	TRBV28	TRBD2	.	CASSLPGRALGSNEQFF	TGTGCCAGCAGTTTGCCCGGGAGGGCCTTAGGGTCCAATGAGCAGTTCTTC
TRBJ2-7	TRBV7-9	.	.	CASGYRDEQYF	TGTGCCAGCGGCTACAGGGACGAGCAGTACTTC
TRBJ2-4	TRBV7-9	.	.	CASSSPSGTSKNIQYF	TGTGCCAGCAGCTCCCCATCCGGGACATCTAAAAACATTCAGTACTTC
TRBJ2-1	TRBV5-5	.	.	CASSLRQFNEQFF	TGTGCCAGCAGCTTGAGACAGTTCAATGAGCAGTTCTTC
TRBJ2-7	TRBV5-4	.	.	CASSLGEREQYF	TGTGCCAGCAGCTTGGGGGAACGCGAGCAGTACTTC
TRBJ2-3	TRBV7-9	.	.	CASSSGADTQYF	TGTGCCAGCAGCTCAGGGGCCGATACGCAGTATTTT
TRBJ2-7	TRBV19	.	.	CASRPTGPAPYEQYF	TGTGCCAGTAGGCCCACGGGCCCTGCCCCCTACGAGCAGTACTTC
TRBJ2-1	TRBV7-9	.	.	CASSLYVSRRDEQFF	TGTGCCAGCAGCTTATACGTATCTCGGCGGGATGAGCAGTTCTTC
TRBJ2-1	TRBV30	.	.	CAGLLRGAYNEQFF	TGTGCCGGACTGCTACGCGGGGCCTACAATGAGCAGTTCTTC
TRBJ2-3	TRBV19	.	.	CASNVPDRTTDTQYF	TGTGCCAGTAATGTCCCTGACAGGACCACAGATACGCAGTATTTT
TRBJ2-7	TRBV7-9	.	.	CASSLEAGTHEQYF	TGTGCCAGCAGCTTAGAGGCGGGGACCCACGAGCAGTACTTC
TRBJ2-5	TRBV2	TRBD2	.	CASHRAGAEQETQYF	TGTGCCAGCCACAGAGCGGGAGCCGAACAAGAGACCCAGTACTTC